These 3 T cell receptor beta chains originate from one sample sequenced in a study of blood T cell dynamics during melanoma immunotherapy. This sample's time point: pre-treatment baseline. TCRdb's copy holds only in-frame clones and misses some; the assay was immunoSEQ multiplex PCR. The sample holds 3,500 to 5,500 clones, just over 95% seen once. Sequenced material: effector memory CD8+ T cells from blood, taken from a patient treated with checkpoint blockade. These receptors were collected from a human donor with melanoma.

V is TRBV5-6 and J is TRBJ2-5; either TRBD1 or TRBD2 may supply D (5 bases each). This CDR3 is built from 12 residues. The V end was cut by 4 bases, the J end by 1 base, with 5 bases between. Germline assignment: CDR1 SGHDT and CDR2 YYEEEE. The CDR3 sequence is CASSGTQETQYF. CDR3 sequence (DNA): TGTGCCAGCAGCGGGACCCAAGAGACCCAGTACTTC.

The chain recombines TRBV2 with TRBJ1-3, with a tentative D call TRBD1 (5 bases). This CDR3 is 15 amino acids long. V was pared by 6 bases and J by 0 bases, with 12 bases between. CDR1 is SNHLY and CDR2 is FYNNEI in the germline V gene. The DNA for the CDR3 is TGTGCCAGCAGGGGACGGGGGGGCTCTGGAAACACCATATATTTT. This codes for CASRGRGGSGNTIYF.

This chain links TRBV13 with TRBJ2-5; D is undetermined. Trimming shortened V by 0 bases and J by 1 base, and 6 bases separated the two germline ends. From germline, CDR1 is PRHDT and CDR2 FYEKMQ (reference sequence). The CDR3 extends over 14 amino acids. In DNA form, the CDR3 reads TGTGCCAGCAGCTTAGGGGGTCTCCAAGAGACCCAGTACTTC. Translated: CASSLGGLQETQYF.